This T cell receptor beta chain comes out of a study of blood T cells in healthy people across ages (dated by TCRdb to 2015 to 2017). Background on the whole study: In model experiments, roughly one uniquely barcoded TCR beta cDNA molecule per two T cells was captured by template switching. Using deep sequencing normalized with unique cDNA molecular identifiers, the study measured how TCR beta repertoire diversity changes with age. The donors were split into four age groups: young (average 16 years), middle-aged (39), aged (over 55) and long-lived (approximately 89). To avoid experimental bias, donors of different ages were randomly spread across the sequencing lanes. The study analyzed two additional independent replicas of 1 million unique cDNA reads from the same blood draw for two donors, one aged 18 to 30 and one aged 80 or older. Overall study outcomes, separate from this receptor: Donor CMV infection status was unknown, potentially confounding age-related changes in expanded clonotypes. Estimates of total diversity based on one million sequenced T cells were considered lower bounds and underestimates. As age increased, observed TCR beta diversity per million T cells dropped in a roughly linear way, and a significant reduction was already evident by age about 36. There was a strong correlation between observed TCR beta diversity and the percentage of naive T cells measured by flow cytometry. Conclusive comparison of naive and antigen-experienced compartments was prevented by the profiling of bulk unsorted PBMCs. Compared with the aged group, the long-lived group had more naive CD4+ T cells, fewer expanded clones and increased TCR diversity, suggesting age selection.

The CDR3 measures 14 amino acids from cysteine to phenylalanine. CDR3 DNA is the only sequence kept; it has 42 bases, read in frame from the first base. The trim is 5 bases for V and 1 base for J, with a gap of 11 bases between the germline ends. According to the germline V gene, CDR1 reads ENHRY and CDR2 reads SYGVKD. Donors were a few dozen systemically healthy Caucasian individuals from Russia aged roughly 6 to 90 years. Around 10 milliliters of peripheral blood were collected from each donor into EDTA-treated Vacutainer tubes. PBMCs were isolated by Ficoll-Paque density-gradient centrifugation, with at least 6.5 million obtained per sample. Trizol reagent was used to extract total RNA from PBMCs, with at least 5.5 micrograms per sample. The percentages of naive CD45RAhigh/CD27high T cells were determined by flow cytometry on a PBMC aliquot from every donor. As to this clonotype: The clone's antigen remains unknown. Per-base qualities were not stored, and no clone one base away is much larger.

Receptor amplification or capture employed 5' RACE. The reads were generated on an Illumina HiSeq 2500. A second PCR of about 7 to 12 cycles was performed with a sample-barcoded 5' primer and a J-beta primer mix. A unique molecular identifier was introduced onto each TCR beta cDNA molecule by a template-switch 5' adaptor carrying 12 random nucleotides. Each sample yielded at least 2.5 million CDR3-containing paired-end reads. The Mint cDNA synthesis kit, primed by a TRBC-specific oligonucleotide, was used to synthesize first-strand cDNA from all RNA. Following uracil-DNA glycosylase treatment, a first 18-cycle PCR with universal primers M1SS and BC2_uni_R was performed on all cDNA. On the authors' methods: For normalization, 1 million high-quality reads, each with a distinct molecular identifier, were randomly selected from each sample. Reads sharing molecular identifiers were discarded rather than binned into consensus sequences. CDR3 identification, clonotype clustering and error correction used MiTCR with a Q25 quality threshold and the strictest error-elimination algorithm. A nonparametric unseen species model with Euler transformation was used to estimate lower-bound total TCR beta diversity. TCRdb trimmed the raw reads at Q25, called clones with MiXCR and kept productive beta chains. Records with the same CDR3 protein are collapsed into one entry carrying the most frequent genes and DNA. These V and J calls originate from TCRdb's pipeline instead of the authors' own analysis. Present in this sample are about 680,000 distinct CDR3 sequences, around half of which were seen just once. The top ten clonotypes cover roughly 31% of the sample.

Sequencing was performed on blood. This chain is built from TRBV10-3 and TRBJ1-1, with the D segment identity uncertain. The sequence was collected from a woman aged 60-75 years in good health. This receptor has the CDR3 CAISPSGGNTEAFF. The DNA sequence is TGTGCCATCAGTCCATCGGGAGGGAACACTGAAGCTTTCTTT.